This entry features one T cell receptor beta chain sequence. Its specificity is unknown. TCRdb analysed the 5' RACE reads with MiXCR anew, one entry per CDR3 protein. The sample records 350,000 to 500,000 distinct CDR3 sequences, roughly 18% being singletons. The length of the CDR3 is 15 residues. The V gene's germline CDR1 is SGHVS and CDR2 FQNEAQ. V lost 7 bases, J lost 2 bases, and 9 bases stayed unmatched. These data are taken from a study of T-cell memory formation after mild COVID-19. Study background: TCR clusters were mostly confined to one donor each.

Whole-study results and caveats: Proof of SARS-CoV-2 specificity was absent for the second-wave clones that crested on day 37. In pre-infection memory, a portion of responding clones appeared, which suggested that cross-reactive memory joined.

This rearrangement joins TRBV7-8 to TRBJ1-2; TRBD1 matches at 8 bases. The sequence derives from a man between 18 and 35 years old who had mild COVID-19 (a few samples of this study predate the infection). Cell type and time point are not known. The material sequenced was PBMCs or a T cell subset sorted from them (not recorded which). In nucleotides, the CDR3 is TGTGCCAGCACTCCTTATACAGGGGGGAACTATGGCTACACCTTC. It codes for CASTPYTGGNYGYTF.